These 25 T cell receptor beta chains originate from one sample sequenced in a study of T cell responses to AZD1222 COVID-19 vaccine. The table came from immunoSEQ multiplex PCR; TCRdb's copy has only in-frame clones and leaves some out. The sample gives more than 150,000 clones, 92% of which show up once; around 1.9% is in the top ten. The sequences come from peripheral blood, collected 28 days after the second AZD1222 dose. Every receptor here comes from an adult who received the AZD1222 COVID-19 vaccine.

The chain couples TRBV30 to TRBJ1-2, with D possibly TRBD1 on 6 matching bases. The CDR3 covers 11 residues. Germline-derived CDR1 and CDR2 are GTSNPN and SVGIG (reference sequence). The V gene lost 5 bases and the J gene lost 4 bases, with 8 bases spanning the gap. The CDR3 nucleotides are TGTGCCTGGTCGACAGGCTATGGCTACACCTTC. It yields the protein CAWSTGYGYTF.

The gene calls are TRBV28 and TRBJ2-3, with unresolved D. V dropped 6 bases and J dropped 3 bases, with 10 bases sitting between them. Germline V lookup: CDR1 MDHEN, CDR2 SYDVKM. This CDR3 has 13 residues. Here the CDR3 DNA reads TGTGCCAGCAGGGGGATTTGGACAGATACGCAGTATTTT. Its translation is CASRGIWTDTQYF.

The J gene is TRBJ1-6, the V gene TRBV18; D gene unclear. V shed 2 bases and J shed 5 bases, with 7 bases lying between them. The CDR3 contains 14 residues. Germline V gene lookup returns CDR1 KGHSH and CDR2 LQKENI. The CDR3: CASSPEQNNSPLHF. CDR3 coding DNA: TGTGCCAGCTCACCAGAACAGAATAATTCACCCCTCCACTTT.

This clone was seen just once. The chain recombines TRBV6-6 with TRBJ2-6, with 8 nucleotides matching TRBD1. Trimming at V came to 5 bases and at J to 0 bases, leaving 9 bases not matched to a gene. Germline lookup yields CDR1 MNHNY and CDR2 SVGAGI (reference sequence). The CDR3 contains 18 residues. The CDR3 region has the DNA TGTGCCAGCAGTCGTAACAGGGGGATTAGCTCTGGGGCCAACGTCCTGACTTTC. Translating gives CASSRNRGISSGANVLTF.

The chain uses TRBV30 and TRBJ1-3, with a possible D match to TRBD1 (6 bases). Deletions cut 0 bases from V and 7 bases from J, with 13 bases between. Germline V gene sequence: CDR1 GTSNPN, CDR2 SVGIG (reference sequence). The CDR3 sequence is 14 residues long. This CDR3 reads CAWSVKQGVNTIYF. CDR3 nucleotide sequence: TGTGCCTGGAGTGTCAAACAGGGTGTTAACACCATATATTTT.

The J gene is TRBJ2-3, the V gene TRBV5-1; the match to TRBD2 covers 10 bases. Germline CDR1 and CDR2: SGHRS and YFSETQ. J gave up 3 bases and V 4 bases, and 5 bases lay outside the gene matches. The length of the CDR3 is 15 residues. The CDR3 nucleotides are TGCGCCAGCAGCAAGGGACTAGCGAGAACAGATACGCAGTATTTT. Protein product: CASSKGLARTDTQYF.

The J gene is TRBJ2-1, the V gene TRBV21-1; the D call TRBD2 from the table was never checked on the DNA. TRBV21-1 is a pseudogene locus. The CDR3 loop spans 15 amino acids. This chain's CDR3 is CASSKTSVPYNEQFF. The CDR3 DNA follows: TGTGCCAGCAGCAAGACTAGCGTGCCCTACAATGAGCAGTTCTTC.

V and J are TRBV6-5 and TRBJ2-5; TRBD1 is a possible D gene (6 bases). The germline V and J ends were trimmed by 4 bases and 5 bases, with 11 bases remaining between them. Germline values: CDR1 MNHEY, CDR2 SVGAGI. The CDR3 covers 13 residues. The CDR3 coding sequence is TGTGCCAGCAGTTCAGGGGTCGGGGAGACCCAGTACTTC. It codes for CASSSGVGETQYF.

V is TRBV4-2 and J is TRBJ1-4, with a weak D call TRBD1 (5 bases). Germline V CDR1 and CDR2: LGHNA, YNFKEQ. This CDR3 is 15 amino acids long. Trimming left V 0 bases short and J 11 bases short, with 16 bases between. CDR3 nucleotides: TGTGCCAGCAGCCAAGATGACAGTCCCAAGGGGAAACTGTTTTTT. Translating gives CASSQDDSPKGKLFF.

J is TRBJ1-1 and V is TRBV6-5; TRBD1 might be the D (6 bases). The V end lost 5 bases, the J end lost 3 bases, and 16 bases lay between the germline ends. The CDR3 runs to 15 residues. CDR1 is MNHEY and CDR2 is SVGAGI in the germline V gene. The CDR3 sequence: CASSQTGTPDTEAFF. The CDR3 DNA follows: TGTGCCAGCAGTCAGACCGGGACACCCGACACTGAAGCTTTCTTT.

This chain joins TRBV7-3 and TRBJ1-1; D is unresolved. Trimming removed 1 base at V and 11 bases at J, with 11 bases between. Germline CDR1 SGHTA, CDR2 FQGTGA. CDR3 size: 12 residues. The CDR3 protein is CASSLMGMPAFF. The CDR3 DNA is TGTGCCAGCAGCTTAATGGGGATGCCCGCTTTCTTT.

The rearrangement joins TRBV2 to TRBJ2-3; 10 nucleotides agree with TRBD2. CDR1 is SNHLY and CDR2 is FYNNEI in the germline V gene. The CDR3 has 15 amino acids. J gave up 0 bases and V 5 bases, and 2 bases lay outside the gene matches. The CDR3, as DNA: TGTGCCAGCAGTTCACTAGCGGGGAGCACAGATACGCAGTATTTT. Translation gives CASSSLAGSTDTQYF.

The table lists this clone with a count of one. The rearrangement joins TRBV29-1 to TRBJ1-5; 10 nucleotides line up with TRBD1. CDR3 length equals 14 residues. Germline assignment: CDR1 SQVTM and CDR2 ANQGSEA. The junction had 8 bases not matched to a gene; V was cut back by 7 bases and J by 5 bases. The CDR3 loop reads CSASGQGPDQPQHF. The DNA for the CDR3 is TGCAGCGCCTCGGGACAGGGGCCGGATCAGCCCCAGCATTTT.

This clone showed up just once. This chain links TRBV4-1 with TRBJ2-5, with a possible D match to TRBD1 (7 bases). Deletions cut 4 bases from V and 2 bases from J, with 14 bases between. Germline V gene data show CDR1 as MGHRA and CDR2 as YSYEKL. The CDR3 totals 15 residues. The CDR3 sequence is CASSLQGGGQETQYF. The CDR3, as DNA: TGCGCCAGCAGCCTCCAGGGGGGCGGACAAGAGACCCAGTACTTC.

The rearrangement uses TRBV10-3 and TRBJ2-7; D gene uncertain. This CDR3 contains 16 residues. Germline V gene sequence: CDR1 ENHRY, CDR2 SYGVKD. Trimming shortened V by 4 bases and J by 0 bases, and 16 bases separated the two germline ends. CDR3 sequence: CAISALGTISSYEQYF. The CDR3 DNA follows: TGTGCCATCAGTGCCCTGGGCACGATCAGCTCCTACGAGCAGTACTTC.

The V gene is TRBV4-1, the J gene TRBJ1-3; D perhaps matches TRBD1 (6 bases). Germline V gene sequence: CDR1 MGHRA, CDR2 YSYEKL. The CDR3 is 19 amino acids. Trimming left V 0 bases short and J 2 bases short, with 20 bases between. The CDR3 reads CASSQDPPGVFGAGNTIYF. The CDR3 coding sequence is TGCGCCAGCAGCCAAGATCCGCCAGGGGTATTCGGAGCTGGAAACACCATATATTTT.

A note on this clone: Different DNA sequences within this sample yield the same CDR3. The chain has TRBV7-2 and TRBJ1-2, with unresolved D. CDR1 is SGHTA and CDR2 is FQGNSA in the germline V gene. Between the trimmed V and J ends, which lost 3 bases and 7 bases, there was a span of 9 bases. The CDR3 has 12 amino acids. CDR3: CASSLGGGGYTF. The CDR3 region has the DNA TGTGCCAGCAGCTTGGGCGGAGGTGGCTACACCTTC.

The genes are TRBV18 and TRBJ1-6, with TRBD1 as a possible D gene (5 bases). The CDR3 consists of 15 residues. The V and J ends lost 3 bases and 5 bases respectively, with 11 bases between them. Germline V gene data show CDR1 as KGHSH and CDR2 as LQKENI. CDR3 nucleotides: TGTGCCAGCTCACCGAGAGACAGTGATAATTCACCCCTCCACTTT. It codes for CASSPRDSDNSPLHF.

The V and J genes are TRBV11-3 and TRBJ2-5; 10 bases fit TRBD1. The CDR3 totals 15 residues. The V gene end was trimmed by 5 bases and the J gene end by 5 bases; junction bases not matched to a gene: 8. Germline CDR1 is SGHNT and CDR2 is YENEEA. The CDR3 DNA follows: TGTGCCAGCAGCGCCCGGACAGGGGGTTGGGAGACCCAGTACTTC. Translating it yields CASSARTGGWETQYF.

The genes are TRBV19 and TRBJ2-3; 12 bases map to TRBD2. Trimming removed 6 bases from V and 5 bases from J; junction bases left unmatched: 6. The CDR3 has 15 amino acids. CDR1 LNHDA and CDR2 SQIVND come from the germline V gene (reference sequence). The CDR3 DNA sequence: TGTGCCAGTAGCCTCGGACTAGCGGGGAAAGATACGCAGTATTTT. This encodes CASSLGLAGKDTQYF.

The rearrangement joins TRBV7-3 to TRBJ2-1; tentative D call: TRBD1 (5 bases). Per germline, CDR1 SGHTA and CDR2 FQGTGA. The CDR3 has 16 residues. The V gene lost 1 base and the J gene lost 1 base, with 11 bases spanning the gap. Here the CDR3 DNA reads TGTGCCAGCAGCTTAAACAGGCAGGGATCCTACAATGAGCAGTTCTTC. Residues: CASSLNRQGSYNEQFF.

This chain links TRBV7-9 with TRBJ2-1, with 11 bases identical to TRBD2. The CDR3 length is 15 residues. CDR1 and CDR2 (germline): SEHNR, FQNEAQ (reference sequence). V gave up 5 bases and J gave up 3 bases; unmatched junction bases: 3. In nucleotides, the CDR3 is TGTGCCAGCAGCCGGGGACTAGCGGACTACAATGAGCAGTTCTTC. It is translated as CASSRGLADYNEQFF.

The J gene is TRBJ2-2, the V gene TRBV6-5; 11 bases line up with TRBD2. The CDR3 runs 14 residues. Trimming at V came to 7 bases and at J to 5 bases, leaving 3 bases not matched to a gene. CDR1 is MNHEY, CDR2 SVGAGI, per germline. CDR3: CASKASGGTGELFF. CDR3 DNA sequence: TGTGCCAGCAAGGCTAGCGGGGGGACCGGGGAGCTGTTTTTT.

Remarks on this clone: The junction departs from germline at one end; a sequencing error may be responsible. CDR3 DNA sequence: TGTGCCAGCAGCCTAGCGGGAGTAGGGTACGAGCAGTACTTC. This sequence encodes CASSLAGVGYEQYF. The chain recombines TRBV7-9 with TRBJ2-7, with TRBD2 matching over 10 bases. The CDR3 is made up of 14 amino acids. Germline V CDR1 and CDR2: SEHNR, FQNEAQ (reference sequence).

The V gene is TRBV28, the J gene TRBJ1-4; TRBD1 agrees at 9 bases. Germline V CDR1 and CDR2: MDHEN, SYDVKM. Unmatched junction bases numbered 6, after V lost 7 bases and J lost 6 bases. The CDR3 contains 14 residues. The CDR3 DNA sequence: TGTGCCAGCACCAACAGGGGGCCGGATGAAAAACTGTTTTTT. This encodes CASTNRGPDEKLFF.